The sequence of this TCR beta chain was determined in a study of human T cells and chemical hapten exposure. The CDR3 extends over 15 amino acids. Germline V gene lookup returns CDR1 SEHNR and CDR2 FQNEAQ (reference sequence). Trimming left V 7 bases short and J 0 bases short, with 13 bases between. In the library, unique molecular identifiers were attached to individual cDNA molecules. In the source study's methods: Individual samples carried between 23,224 and 690,600 TCRs, with more than 95,000 as the median. One entry per CDR3 protein, called by TCRdb with MiXCR from the reads. TCRdb assigned the V and J calls; the authors' analysis was not used. This sample has around 120,000 distinct CDR3 sequences, with 8.5% found just once. This clonotype was observed at least ten times. Sequencing started from total RNA isolated from unfractionated whole blood.

The TCR sequence derives from a human donor in good health. Some clones in this sample may be carry-over from other donors' samples. This chain joins TRBV7-9 and TRBJ1-5; unclear D gene. The sequenced material came from whole blood. CDR3 DNA: TGTGCCAGCACCTTTGCGGGAGATAGCAATCAGCCCCAGCATTTT. Protein: CASTFAGDSNQPQHF.